This is a list of T cell receptor beta chains from one sample in a study of shared clonotypes between healthy human individuals. Libraries were prepared by immunoSEQ multiplex PCR; TCRdb keeps only in-frame clonotypes and omits some of them. Of roughly 500,000 clones listed, over 75% were seen once; the top ten hold roughly 13%. Sequencing input: PBMCs. These receptors were obtained from a woman aged 35 to 49 in good health. Some clones in this sample may be carry-over from other donors' samples. Each CDR3 is given with its conserved first and last residue. A D gene is named only where the DNA matches it firmly. Clone size, where shown, is once, few, many, or a class for clones that have expanded.

once	TRBD2	TRBV7-3	TRBJ2-7	TGTGCCAGCAGCTTAGTACGTAAGACCCTTTCAACTAGCGGGAGGGCCGGGTACGAGCAGTACTTC	CASSLVRKTLSTSGRAGYEQYF
NA	NA	TRBV5-4	TRBJ2-2	TGTGCCAGCAGCAGAGGGTCGACAATGGGGGCCCCCACCGGGGAGCTGTTTTTT	CASSRGSTMGAPTGELFF
NA	NA	TRBV30	TRBJ1-2	TGTGCCTGGAGTGTACTTTCCGGGAGAGGCGGCTACACCTTC	CAWSVLSGRGGYTF
few	NA	TRBV5-4	TRBJ2-7	TGTGCCAGCAGCCCTTATTCGAGCTCCTACGAGCAGTACTTC	CASSPYSSSYEQYF
NA	NA	TRBV11-2	TRBJ2-7	TGTGCCAGCAGCTTAGGTCGGCTCACCTCCTACGAGCAGTACTTC	CASSLGRLTSYEQYF
NA	NA	TRBV11-2	TRBJ2-1	TGTGCCAGCAGCTTGTGGAGGGGCTCCTACAATGAGCAGTTCTTC	CASSLWRGSYNEQFF
NA	NA	TRBV5-4	TRBJ1-4	TGTGCCAGCAGCGGACAAAATAATGAAAAACTGTTTTTT	CASSGQNNEKLFF
few	NA	TRBV15	TRBJ1-5	TGTGCCATCAGGGATCATCAGCCCCAGCATTTT	CAIRDHQPQHF
few	NA	TRBV7-3	TRBJ2-1	TGTGCCAGCAGCGCTATACCCCGAGGCAATGAGCAGTTCTTC	CASSAIPRGNEQFF
NA	NA	TRBV6-5	TRBJ1-2	TGTGCCAGCAGACGGGCCAAGAGTGGAGGCTACACCTTC	CASRRAKSGGYTF
NA	TRBD2	TRBV11-2	TRBJ2-4	TGTGCCAGCAGCTCCATGGCGGGAGGAGGGGATGCCATTCAGTACTTC	CASSSMAGGGDAIQYF
NA	NA	TRBV28	TRBJ1-5	TGTGCCAGCACCCTGGGGCAGGGTTGGCAGCCCCAGCATTTT	CASTLGQGWQPQHF
many	NA	TRBV4-1	TRBJ2-7	TGCGCCAGCAGCCAACATGGGGGGATGGGCTCCTACGAGCAGTACTTC	CASSQHGGMGSYEQYF
NA	NA	TRBV4-3	TRBJ2-4	TGCGCCAGCAGCCAGGAAAGGGGGGCGTACATTCAGTACTTC	CASSQERGAYIQYF
NA	NA	TRBV11-2	TRBJ1-2	TGTGCCAGCAACTCCCCCCGAGGGAGATATGGCTACACCTTC	CASNSPRGRYGYTF
NA	NA	TRBV7-8	TRBJ1-1	TGTGCCAGCAGCCGGATGGGGAACACTGAAGCTTTCTTT	CASSRMGNTEAFF
few	NA	TRBV12-5	TRBJ1-1	TGTGCTAGTGTCCCCCACGGACGAACCACGAACACTGAAGCTTTCTTT	CASVPHGRTTNTEAFF
few	TRBD1	TRBV13	TRBJ1-2	TGTGCCAGCAGCTTCAACAGGGGCTTGGACTATGGCTACACCTTC	CASSFNRGLDYGYTF
NA	NA	TRBV2	TRBJ1-4	TGTGCCAGCAATCCGCCCGGGAGGGTTGAAAAACTGTTTTTT	CASNPPGRVEKLFF
NA	TRBD1	TRBV18	TRBJ1-5	TGTGCCAGCTCAAGGACAGGGGCTAAGGATCAGCCCCAGCATTTT	CASSRTGAKDQPQHF
NA	TRBD1	TRBV29-1	TRBJ2-5	TGCAGCGTTGCACAGGGGGCAAGAGAGACCCAGTACTTC	CSVAQGARETQYF
NA	NA	TRBV6-1	TRBJ2-7	TGTGCCAGCAGTGAAGCGGTGGCCCTCGGCGAGCAGTACTTC	CASSEAVALGEQYF
NA	TRBD2	TRBV7-9	TRBJ2-1	TGTGCCAGCAGCTTAGTTCTAGCGGCCTACAATGAGCAGTTCTTC	CASSLVLAAYNEQFF
NA	TRBD1	TRBV28	TRBJ1-5	TGTGCCAGCAGGCTGGGACAGTTAAATCAGCCCCAGCATTTT	CASRLGQLNQPQHF
NA	NA	TRBV21-1	TRBJ1-3	TGTGCCAGCAGCAAACACAGGGTCTCTGGAAACACCATATATTTT	CASSKHRVSGNTIYF
NA	NA	TRBV7-6	TRBJ1-1	TGTGCCAGCGGCCATTGTGAAGTGAACACTGAAGCTTTCTTT	CASGHCEVNTEAFF
NA	TRBD2	TRBV7-2	TRBJ2-5	TGTGCCAGCAGCTTAGTGGGTAGCGGGAGTGAGACCCAGTACTTC	CASSLVGSGSETQYF
NA	TRBD2	TRBV11-2	TRBJ2-5	TGTGCCAGCAGCTTAGACGCGGGAGAAGAGACCCAGTACTTC	CASSLDAGEETQYF
NA	NA	TRBV28	TRBJ2-7	TGTGCCAGCAGTCCCCCCCAGAACTACGAGCAGTACTTC	CASSPPQNYEQYF
NA	TRBD1	TRBV7-6	TRBJ2-5	TGTGCCAGCAGCGTCGGACAGGCGACTCAAGAGACCCAGTACTTC	CASSVGQATQETQYF
few	NA	TRBV18	TRBJ1-4	TGTGCCAGCTCACCACAAGGTCCAGGAACTAATGAAAAACTGTTTTTT	CASSPQGPGTNEKLFF
once	NA	TRBV4-1	TRBJ2-5	TGCGCCAGCAGGCGAGGTGTGGGAGAGACCCAGTACTTC	CASRRGVGETQYF
NA	TRBD1	TRBV25-1	TRBJ2-7	TGTGCCAGCAGCGTTGACAGGGGCGAGCAGTACTTC	CASSVDRGEQYF
NA	NA	TRBV4-2	TRBJ2-2	TGTGCCAGCAGTTCCAGAGCGGGTAGGAACACCGGGGAGCTGTTTTTT	CASSSRAGRNTGELFF
NA	TRBD1	TRBV18	TRBJ2-3	TGTGCCAGCTCACCCACAGGGGGCCTAGATACGCAGTATTTT	CASSPTGGLDTQYF
NA	NA	TRBV9	TRBJ1-2	TGTGCCAGCAGTACATCGGCCAACTATGGCTACACCTTC	CASSTSANYGYTF
NA	NA	TRBV28	TRBJ2-1	TGTGCCAGCAGTTTCCTGACTGACTCCTACAATGAGCAGTTCTTC	CASSFLTDSYNEQFF
few	TRBD2	TRBV7-9	TRBJ2-3	TGTGCCACCCACCTAACCGGGGTCATGCTGGCGGGAGCGTTAGATACGCAGTATTTT	CATHLTGVMLAGALDTQYF
once	NA	TRBV5-1	TRBJ2-3	TGCGCCAGCAGCTTGGTGGCGGGAACTAGCACAGATACGCAGTATTTT	CASSLVAGTSTDTQYF
NA	NA	TRBV11-2	TRBJ2-7	TGTGCCAGCAGCCACGAAAAGGGGCAGTACTTC	CASSHEKGQYF
NA	TRBD1	TRBV30	TRBJ1-4	TGTGCCTGGACCGGCACACAGGGGGCGCATGAAAAACTGTTTTTT	CAWTGTQGAHEKLFF
few	TRBD1	TRBV28	TRBJ1-1	TGTGCCAGCAGTCCGTTAGACAGGGATAGCCCTGAAGCTTTCTTT	CASSPLDRDSPEAFF
NA	NA	TRBV7-9	TRBJ1-5	TGTGCCAGCAGCTTAGATCGAGGGGGCAATCAGCCCCAGCATTTT	CASSLDRGGNQPQHF
NA	NA	TRBV30	TRBJ1-1	TGTGCCCTGGAATCCGGCGCCACTGAAGCTTTCTTT	CALESGATEAFF
NA	TRBD1	TRBV14	TRBJ2-7	TGTGCCAGCAGCCCGACAGGGGGCTATTCGTTTGAGCAGTACTTC	CASSPTGGYSFEQYF
NA	NA	TRBV7-9	TRBJ2-3	TGTGCCAGCAGCCTCACGCAAACGGGCGATACGCAGTATTTT	CASSLTQTGDTQYF
NA	TRBD2	TRBV10-1	TRBJ2-1	TGCGCCAGCAGTGAGTCAAAGGGACTAGCGGGAGCTCGGGAGCAGTTCTTC	CASSESKGLAGAREQFF
NA	NA	TRBV27	TRBJ2-7	TGTGCCAGCAGTTTTAACATGAACTCCTACGAGCAGTACTTC	CASSFNMNSYEQYF
NA	TRBD1	TRBV28	TRBJ1-5	TGTGCCAGCACAGGGGGGCAAAGCAATCAGCCCCAGCATTTT	CASTGGQSNQPQHF
NA	TRBD2	TRBV6-6	TRBJ2-7	TGTGCCAGCAGTTACGGCCCGAGACTAGCGGTTGAGCAGTACTTC	CASSYGPRLAVEQYF
NA	TRBD2	TRBV5-6	TRBJ2-5	TGTGCCAGCAGCTTGGATGGTGTGGGATTAGCGGGAGTAGAGACCCAGTACTTC	CASSLDGVGLAGVETQYF